This note documents a single T cell receptor beta chain sequence. The antigen is not known. These data belong to a study of T cells in narcolepsy. Across the study: Donors had narcolepsy type 1 or type 2, or were healthy controls. The study's findings and limits: Autoreactive clonotypes reportedly recurred in blood of same and different patients, not controls.

Repertoires were generated with immunoSEQ multiplex PCR, while TCRdb's copy carries only in-frame clones and drops some. The sample records around 19,000 clones, 75% to 90% being singletons. The trim removed 8 bases at V and 4 bases at J, leaving 8 bases unmatched. Per germline, CDR1 SGHTA and CDR2 FQGTGA. CDR3 length equals 14 residues. The sequencing sample was made of memory (CD45RA-) CD4+ T cells from blood. The receptor's source is a human donor in good health. V and J are TRBV7-3 and TRBJ1-2, with TRBD1 matching 9 bases. The CDR3 spells CASVRDRDPYGYTF. CDR3 coding DNA: TGTGCCAGCGTCCGGGACAGGGACCCCTATGGCTACACCTTC.